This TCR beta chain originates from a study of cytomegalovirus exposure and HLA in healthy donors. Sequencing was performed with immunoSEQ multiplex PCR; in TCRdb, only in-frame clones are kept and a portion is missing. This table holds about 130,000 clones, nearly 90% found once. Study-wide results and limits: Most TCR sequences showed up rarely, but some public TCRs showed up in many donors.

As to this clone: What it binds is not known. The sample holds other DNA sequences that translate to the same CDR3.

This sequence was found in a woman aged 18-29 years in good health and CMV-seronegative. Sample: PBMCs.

CDR3 coding DNA: TGCGCCAGCAGCCTGGGCGGGACAGGTCTCTATGGCTACACCTTC. Its translation: CASSLGGTGLYGYTF. This chain links TRBV5-1 with TRBJ1-2; TRBD1 aligns across 8 bases. Germline trimming cut 4 bases from V and 4 bases from J; bases unmatched to any gene: 9. Germline V CDR1 and CDR2: SGHRS, YFSETQ. This CDR3 comprises 15 residues.